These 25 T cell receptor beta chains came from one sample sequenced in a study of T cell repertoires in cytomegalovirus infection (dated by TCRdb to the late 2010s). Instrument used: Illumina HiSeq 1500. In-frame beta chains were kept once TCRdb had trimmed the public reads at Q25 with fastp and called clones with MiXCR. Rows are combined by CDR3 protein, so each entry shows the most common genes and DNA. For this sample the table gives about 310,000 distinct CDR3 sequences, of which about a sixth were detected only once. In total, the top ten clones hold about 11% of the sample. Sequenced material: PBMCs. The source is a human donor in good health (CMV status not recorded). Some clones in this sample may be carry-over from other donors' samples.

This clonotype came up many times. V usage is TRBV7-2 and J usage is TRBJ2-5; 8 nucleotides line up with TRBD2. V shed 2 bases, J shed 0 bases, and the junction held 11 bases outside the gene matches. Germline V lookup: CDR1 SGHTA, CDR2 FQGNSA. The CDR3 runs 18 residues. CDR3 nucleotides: TGTGCCAGCAGCTTAATGACTGGGCCGGGGGGGGACCAAGAGACCCAGTACTTC. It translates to CASSLMTGPGGDQETQYF.

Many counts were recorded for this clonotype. CDR3 DNA sequence: TGTGCCAGCAGCTTGGCAGGAGCCTATGGCTACACCTTC. It codes for CASSLAGAYGYTF. The chain couples TRBV12-3 or TRBV12-4 to TRBJ1-2; D uncertain. Trimming took 6 bases from V and 4 from J, leaving 12 bases between them. The CDR3 extends over 13 amino acids.

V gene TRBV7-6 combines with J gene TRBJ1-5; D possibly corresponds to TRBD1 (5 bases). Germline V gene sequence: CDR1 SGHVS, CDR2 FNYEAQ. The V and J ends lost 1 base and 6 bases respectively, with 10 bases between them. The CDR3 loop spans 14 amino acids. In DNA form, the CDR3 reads TGTGCCAGCAGCTTAGAGGTTGGGGGTCAGCCCCAGCATTTT. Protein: CASSLEVGGQPQHF.

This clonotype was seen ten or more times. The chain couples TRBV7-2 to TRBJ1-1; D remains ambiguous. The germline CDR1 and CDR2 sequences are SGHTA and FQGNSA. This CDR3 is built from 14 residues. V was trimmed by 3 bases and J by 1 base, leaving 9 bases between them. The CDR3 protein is CASSLVTANTEAFF. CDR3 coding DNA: TGTGCCAGCAGCTTGGTTACAGCGAACACTGAAGCTTTCTTT.

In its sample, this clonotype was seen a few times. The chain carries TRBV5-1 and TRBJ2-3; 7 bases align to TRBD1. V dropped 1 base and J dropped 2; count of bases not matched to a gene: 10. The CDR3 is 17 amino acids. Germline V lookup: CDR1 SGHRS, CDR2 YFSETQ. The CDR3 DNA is TGCGCCAGCAGCTTGTCCGTAAGGACAGGAATCACAGATACGCAGTATTTT. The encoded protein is CASSLSVRTGITDTQYF.

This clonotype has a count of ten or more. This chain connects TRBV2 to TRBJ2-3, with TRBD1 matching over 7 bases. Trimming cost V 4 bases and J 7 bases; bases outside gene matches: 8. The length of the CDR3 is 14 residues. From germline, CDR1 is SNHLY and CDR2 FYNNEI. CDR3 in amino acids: CASSGGRGPYTQYF. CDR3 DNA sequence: TGTGCCAGCAGTGGGGGAAGGGGGCCGTATACGCAGTATTTT.

Here the CDR3 DNA reads TGTGCCAGTAGTCGTTATGTAGAGACAGGGTCGAGAACTGAAGCTTTCTTT. Its translation is CASSRYVETGSRTEAFF. V gene TRBV19 combines with J gene TRBJ1-1, with 7 positions matching TRBD1. V shed 5 bases and J 5 bases; nucleotides not matched to a gene: 17. Germline values: CDR1 LNHDA, CDR2 SQIVND (reference sequence). The length of the CDR3 is 17 residues.

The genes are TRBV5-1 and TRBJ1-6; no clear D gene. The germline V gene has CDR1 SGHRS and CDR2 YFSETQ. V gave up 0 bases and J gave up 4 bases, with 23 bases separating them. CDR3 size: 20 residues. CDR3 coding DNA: TGCGCCAGCAGCTTGGGACTTCGGACCGACTCTACGTCGTATAATTCACCCCTCCACTTT. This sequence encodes CASSLGLRTDSTSYNSPLHF.

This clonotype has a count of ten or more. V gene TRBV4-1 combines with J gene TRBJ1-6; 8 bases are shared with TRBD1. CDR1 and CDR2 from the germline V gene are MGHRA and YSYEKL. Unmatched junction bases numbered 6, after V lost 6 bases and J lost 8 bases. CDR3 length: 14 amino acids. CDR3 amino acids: CASSPGQGDSPLHF. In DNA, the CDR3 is TGCGCCAGCAGTCCTGGACAGGGAGATTCACCCCTCCACTTT.

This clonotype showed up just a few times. The CDR3 DNA follows: TGTGCCAGTATCCCAAGGGGCAGGGCGAACAATGAGCAGTTCTTC. It is translated as CASIPRGRANNEQFF. This sequence joins TRBV19 and TRBJ2-1, with a possible D match to TRBD1 (5 bases). There are 15 residues in the CDR3. Trimming removed 7 bases at V and 5 bases at J, with 18 bases between. CDR1 is LNHDA and CDR2 is SQIVND in the germline V gene (reference sequence).

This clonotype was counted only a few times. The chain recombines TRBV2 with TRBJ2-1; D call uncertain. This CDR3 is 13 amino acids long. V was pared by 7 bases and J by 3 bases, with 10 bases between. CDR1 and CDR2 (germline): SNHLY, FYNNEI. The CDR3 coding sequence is TGTGCCAGCACCCGGGTAGGCTACAATGAGCAGTTCTTC. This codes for CASTRVGYNEQFF.

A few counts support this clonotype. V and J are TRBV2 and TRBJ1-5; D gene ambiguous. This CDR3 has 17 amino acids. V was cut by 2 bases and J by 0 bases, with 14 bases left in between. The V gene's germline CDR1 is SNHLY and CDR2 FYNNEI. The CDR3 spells CASSEFRSAGSNQPQHF. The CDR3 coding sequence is TGTGCCAGCAGTGAATTTCGTTCGGCGGGTAGCAATCAGCCCCAGCATTTT.

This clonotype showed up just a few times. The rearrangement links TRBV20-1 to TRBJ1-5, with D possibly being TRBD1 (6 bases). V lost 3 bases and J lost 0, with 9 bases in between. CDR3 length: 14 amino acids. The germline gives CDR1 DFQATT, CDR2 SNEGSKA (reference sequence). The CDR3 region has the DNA TGCAGTGCTAGTAGGGGGGATAGCAATCAGCCCCAGCATTTT. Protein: CSASRGDSNQPQHF.

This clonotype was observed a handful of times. CDR3 in amino acids: CASSQVVSGSSTDTQYF. The CDR3 DNA reads TGCGCCAGCAGCCAAGTGGTCAGCGGATCAAGCACAGATACGCAGTATTTT. The chain recombines TRBV4-3 with TRBJ2-3; weak D call: TRBD2 (5 bases). The germline CDR1 and CDR2 sequences are LGHNA and YSLEER. Trimming shortened V by 1 base and J by 0 bases, and 14 bases separated the two germline ends. The CDR3 is made up of 17 amino acids.

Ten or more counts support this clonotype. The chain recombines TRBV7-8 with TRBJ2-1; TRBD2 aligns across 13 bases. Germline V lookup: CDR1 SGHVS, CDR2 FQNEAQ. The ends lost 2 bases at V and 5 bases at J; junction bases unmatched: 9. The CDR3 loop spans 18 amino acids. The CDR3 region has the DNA TGTGCCAGCAGCTTACGACTAGCGGGGGGCCCCATTCACAATGAGCAGTTCTTC. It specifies CASSLRLAGGPIHNEQFF.

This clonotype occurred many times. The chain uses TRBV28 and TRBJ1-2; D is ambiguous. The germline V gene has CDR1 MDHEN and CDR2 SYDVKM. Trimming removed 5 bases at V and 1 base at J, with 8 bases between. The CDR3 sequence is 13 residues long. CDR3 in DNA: TGTGCCAGCAGTAGCACGGATAACTATGGCTACACCTTC. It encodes CASSSTDNYGYTF.

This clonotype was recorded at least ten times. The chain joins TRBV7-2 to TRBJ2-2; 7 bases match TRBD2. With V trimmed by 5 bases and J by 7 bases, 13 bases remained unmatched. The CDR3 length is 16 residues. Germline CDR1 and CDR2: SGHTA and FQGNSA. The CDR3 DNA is TGTGCCAGCAGCCCCGGGAGAGCGGGGACTCGCGGGGAGCTGTTTTTT. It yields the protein CASSPGRAGTRGELFF.

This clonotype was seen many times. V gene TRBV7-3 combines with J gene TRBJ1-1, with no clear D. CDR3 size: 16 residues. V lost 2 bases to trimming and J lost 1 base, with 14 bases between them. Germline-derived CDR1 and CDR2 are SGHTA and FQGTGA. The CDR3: CASSLVLSSSNTEAFF. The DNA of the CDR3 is TGTGCCAGCAGCTTAGTTTTGAGTAGTTCGAACACTGAAGCTTTCTTT.

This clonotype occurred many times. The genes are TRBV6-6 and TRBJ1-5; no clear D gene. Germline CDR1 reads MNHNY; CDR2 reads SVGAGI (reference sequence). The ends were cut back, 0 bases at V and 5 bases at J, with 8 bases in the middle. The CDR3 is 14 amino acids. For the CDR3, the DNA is TGTGCCAGCAGTTACTCCGGGTTACATCAGCCCCAGCATTTT. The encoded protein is CASSYSGLHQPQHF.

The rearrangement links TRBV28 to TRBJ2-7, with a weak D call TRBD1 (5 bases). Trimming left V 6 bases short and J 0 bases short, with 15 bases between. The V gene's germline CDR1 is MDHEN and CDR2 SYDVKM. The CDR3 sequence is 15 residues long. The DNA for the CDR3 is TGTGCCAGCAGCTTTCTGGGGCCGTACTCCTACGAGCAGTACTTC. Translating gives CASSFLGPYSYEQYF.

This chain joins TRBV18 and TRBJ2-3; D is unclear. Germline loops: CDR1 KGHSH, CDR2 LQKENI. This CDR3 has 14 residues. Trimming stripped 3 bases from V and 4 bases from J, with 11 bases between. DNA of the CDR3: TGTGCCAGCTCACCCATTAGTGGGGCAGATACGCAGTATTTT. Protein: CASSPISGADTQYF.

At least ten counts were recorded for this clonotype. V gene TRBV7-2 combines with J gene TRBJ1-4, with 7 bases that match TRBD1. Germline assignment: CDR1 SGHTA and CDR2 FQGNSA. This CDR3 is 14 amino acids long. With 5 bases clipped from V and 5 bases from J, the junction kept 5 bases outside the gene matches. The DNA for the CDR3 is TGTGCCAGCAGCCGCGGGACAGCAAATGAAAAACTGTTTTTT. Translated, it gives CASSRGTANEKLFF.

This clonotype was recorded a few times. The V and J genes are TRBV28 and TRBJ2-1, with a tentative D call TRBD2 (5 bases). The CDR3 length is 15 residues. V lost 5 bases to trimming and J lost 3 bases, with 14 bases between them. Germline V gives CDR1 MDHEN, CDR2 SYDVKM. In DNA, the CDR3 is TGTGCCAGCAGTCCAGCTCTGGGAGACTACAATGAGCAGTTCTTC. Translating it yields CASSPALGDYNEQFF.

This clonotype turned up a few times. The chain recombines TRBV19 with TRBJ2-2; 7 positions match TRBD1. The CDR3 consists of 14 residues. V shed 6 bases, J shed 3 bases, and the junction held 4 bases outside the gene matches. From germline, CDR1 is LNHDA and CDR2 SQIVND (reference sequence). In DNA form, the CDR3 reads TGTGCCAGTAGGTTACAGGGGCACACCGGGGAGCTGTTTTTT. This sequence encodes CASRLQGHTGELFF.

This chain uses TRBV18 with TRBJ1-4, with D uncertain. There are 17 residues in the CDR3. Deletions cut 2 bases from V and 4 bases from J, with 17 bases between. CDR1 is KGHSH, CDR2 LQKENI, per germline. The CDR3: CASSPSPDGRDNEKLFF. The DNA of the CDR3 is TGTGCCAGCTCACCATCACCCGACGGACGGGATAATGAAAAACTGTTTTTT.